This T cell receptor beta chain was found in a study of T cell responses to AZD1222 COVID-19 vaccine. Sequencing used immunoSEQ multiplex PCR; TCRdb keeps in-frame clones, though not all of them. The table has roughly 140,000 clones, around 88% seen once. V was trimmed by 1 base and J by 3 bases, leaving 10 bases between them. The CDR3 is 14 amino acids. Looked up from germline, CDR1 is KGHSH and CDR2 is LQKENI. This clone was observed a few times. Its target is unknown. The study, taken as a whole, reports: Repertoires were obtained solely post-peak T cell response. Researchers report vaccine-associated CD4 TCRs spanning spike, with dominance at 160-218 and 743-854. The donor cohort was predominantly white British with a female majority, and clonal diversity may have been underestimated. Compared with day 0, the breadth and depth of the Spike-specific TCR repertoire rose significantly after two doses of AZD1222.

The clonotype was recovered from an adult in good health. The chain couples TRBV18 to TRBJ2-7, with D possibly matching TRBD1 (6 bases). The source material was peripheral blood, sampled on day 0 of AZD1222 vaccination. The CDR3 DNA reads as TGTGCCAGCTCACCACGGGGGCCCCTCTACGAGCAGTACTTC. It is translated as CASSPRGPLYEQYF.